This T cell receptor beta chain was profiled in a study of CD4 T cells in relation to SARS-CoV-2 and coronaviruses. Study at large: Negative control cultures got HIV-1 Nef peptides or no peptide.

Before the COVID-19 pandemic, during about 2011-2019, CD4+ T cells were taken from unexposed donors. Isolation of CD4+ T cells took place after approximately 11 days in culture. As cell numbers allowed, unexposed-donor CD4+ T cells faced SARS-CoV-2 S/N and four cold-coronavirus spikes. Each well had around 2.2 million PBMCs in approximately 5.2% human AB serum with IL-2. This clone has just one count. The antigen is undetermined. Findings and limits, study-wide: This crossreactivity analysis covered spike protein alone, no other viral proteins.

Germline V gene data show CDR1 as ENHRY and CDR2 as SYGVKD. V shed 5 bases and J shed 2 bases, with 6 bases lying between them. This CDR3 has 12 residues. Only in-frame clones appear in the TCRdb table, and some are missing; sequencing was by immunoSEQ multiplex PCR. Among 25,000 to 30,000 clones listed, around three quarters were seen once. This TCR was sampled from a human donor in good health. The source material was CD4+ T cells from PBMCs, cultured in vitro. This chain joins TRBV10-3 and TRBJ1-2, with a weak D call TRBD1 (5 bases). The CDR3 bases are TGTGCCATCAGTACAGGAAACTATGGCTACACCTTC. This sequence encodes CAISTGNYGYTF.